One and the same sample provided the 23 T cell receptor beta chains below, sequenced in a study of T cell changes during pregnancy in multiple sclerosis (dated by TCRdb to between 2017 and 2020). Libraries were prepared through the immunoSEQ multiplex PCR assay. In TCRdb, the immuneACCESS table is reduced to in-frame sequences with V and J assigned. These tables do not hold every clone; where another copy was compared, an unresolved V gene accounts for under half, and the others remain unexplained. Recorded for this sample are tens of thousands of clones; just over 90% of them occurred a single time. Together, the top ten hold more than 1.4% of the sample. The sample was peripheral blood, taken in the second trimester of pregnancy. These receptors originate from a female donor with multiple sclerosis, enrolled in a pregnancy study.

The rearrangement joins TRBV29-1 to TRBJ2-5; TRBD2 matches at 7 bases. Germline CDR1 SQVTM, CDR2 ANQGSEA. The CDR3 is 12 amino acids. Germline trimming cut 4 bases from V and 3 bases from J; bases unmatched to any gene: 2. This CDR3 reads CSVAGGEETQYF. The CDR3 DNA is TGCAGCGTTGCGGGGGGTGAAGAGACCCAGTACTTC.

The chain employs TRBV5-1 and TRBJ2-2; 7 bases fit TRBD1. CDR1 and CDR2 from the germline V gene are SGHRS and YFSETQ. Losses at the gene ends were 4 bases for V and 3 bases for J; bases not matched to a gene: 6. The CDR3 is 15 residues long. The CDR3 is CASSPRTGDTGELFF. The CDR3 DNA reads TGCGCCAGCAGCCCGCGGACAGGCGACACCGGGGAGCTGTTTTTT.

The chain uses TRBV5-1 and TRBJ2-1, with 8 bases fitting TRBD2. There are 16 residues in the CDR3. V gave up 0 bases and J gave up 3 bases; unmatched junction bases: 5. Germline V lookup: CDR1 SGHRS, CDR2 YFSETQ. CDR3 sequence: CASSLGTSGNYNEQFF. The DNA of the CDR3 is TGCGCCAGCAGCTTGGGAACTAGCGGAAACTACAATGAGCAGTTCTTC.

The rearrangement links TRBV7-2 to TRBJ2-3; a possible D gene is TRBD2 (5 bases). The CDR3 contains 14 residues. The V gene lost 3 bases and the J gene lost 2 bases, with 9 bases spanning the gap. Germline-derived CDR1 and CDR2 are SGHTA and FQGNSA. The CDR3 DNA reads TGTGCCAGCAGCTTGGGGAGACTCACAGATACGCAGTATTTT. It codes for CASSLGRLTDTQYF.

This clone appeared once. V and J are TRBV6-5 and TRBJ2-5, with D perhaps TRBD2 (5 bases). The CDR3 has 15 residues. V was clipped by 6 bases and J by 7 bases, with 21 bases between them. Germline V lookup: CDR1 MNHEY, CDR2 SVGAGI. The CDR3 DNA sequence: TGTGCCAGCAGCCCAGCGGTCGGGTCTGGTGGGACCCAGTACTTC. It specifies CASSPAVGSGGTQYF.

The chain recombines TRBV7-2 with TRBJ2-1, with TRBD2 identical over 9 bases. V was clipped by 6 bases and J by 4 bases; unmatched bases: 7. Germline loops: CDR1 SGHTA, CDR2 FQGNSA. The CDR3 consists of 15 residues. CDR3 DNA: TGTGCCAGCAGGGGCGGGGGGGCGACTTACAATGAGCAGTTCTTC. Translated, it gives CASRGGGATYNEQFF.

The chain's CDR3 is CASSLLGMNTEAFF. The CDR3, as DNA: TGCGCCAGCAGCTTGCTAGGTATGAACACTGAAGCTTTCTTT. The chain uses TRBV5-1 and TRBJ1-1; D is ambiguous. The CDR3 contains 14 residues. V was pared by 1 base and J by 0 bases, with 7 bases between. Germline V gene sequence: CDR1 SGHRS, CDR2 YFSETQ.

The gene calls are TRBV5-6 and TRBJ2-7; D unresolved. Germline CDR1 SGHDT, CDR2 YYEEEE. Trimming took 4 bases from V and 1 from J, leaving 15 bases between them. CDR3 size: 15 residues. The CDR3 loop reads CASSPSPFVSYEQYF. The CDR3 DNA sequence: TGTGCCAGCAGCCCGAGCCCCTTCGTTTCCTACGAGCAGTACTTC.

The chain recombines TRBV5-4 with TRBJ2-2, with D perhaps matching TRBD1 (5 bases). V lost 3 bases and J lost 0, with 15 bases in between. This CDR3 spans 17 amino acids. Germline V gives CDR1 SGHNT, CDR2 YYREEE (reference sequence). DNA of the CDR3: TGTGCCAGCAGCTACTTCCCGACAGACGCGAACACCGGGGAGCTGTTTTTT. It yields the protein CASSYFPTDANTGELFF.

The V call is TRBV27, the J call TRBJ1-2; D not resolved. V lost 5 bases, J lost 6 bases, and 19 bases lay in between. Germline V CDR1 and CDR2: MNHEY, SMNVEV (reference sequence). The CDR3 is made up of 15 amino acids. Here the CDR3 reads CASSAPGAQRDGYTF. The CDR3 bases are TGTGCCAGCAGTGCACCGGGAGCCCAACGGGATGGCTACACCTTC.

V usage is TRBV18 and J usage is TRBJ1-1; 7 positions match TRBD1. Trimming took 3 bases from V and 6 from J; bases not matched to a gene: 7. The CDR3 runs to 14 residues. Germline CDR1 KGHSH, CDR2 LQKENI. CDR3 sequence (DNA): TGTGCCAGCTCACCTACAGGGGAAGGTTCTGAAGCTTTCTTT. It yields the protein CASSPTGEGSEAFF.

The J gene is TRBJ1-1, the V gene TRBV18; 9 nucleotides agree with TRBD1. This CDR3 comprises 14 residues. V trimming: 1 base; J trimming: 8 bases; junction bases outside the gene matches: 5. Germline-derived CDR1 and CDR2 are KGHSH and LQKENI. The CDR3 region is CASSPRQGEGEAFF. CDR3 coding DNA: TGTGCCAGCTCACCACGACAGGGGGAGGGGGAAGCTTTCTTT. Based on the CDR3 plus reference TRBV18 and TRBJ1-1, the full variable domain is NAGVMQNPRHLVRRRGQEARLRCSPMKGHSHVYWYRQLPEEGLKFMVYLQKENIIDESGMPKERFSAEFPKEGPSILRIQQVVRGDSAAYFCASSPRQGEGEAFFGQGTRLTVV.

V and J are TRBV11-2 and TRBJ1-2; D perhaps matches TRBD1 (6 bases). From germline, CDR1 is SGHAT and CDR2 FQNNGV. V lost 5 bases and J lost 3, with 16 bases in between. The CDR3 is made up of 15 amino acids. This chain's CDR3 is CASSNRAAGDYGYTF. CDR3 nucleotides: TGTGCCAGCAGCAACAGGGCAGCGGGGGACTATGGCTACACCTTC.

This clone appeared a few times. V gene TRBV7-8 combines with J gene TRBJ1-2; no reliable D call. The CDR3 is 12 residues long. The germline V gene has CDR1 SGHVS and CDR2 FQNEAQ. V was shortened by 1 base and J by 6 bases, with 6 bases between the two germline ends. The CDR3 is CASSLVQDGYTF. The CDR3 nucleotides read TGTGCCAGCAGCTTAGTGCAGGATGGCTACACCTTC.

The CDR3 bases are TGTGCCAGCAGTTTACAATATAGGGGTGTAGAGACCCAGTACTTC. It is translated as CASSLQYRGVETQYF. The V and J genes are TRBV27 and TRBJ2-5, with a possible D match to TRBD1 (5 bases). Deletions cut 2 bases from V and 4 bases from J, with 14 bases between. CDR1 MNHEY and CDR2 SMNVEV come from the germline V gene (reference sequence). This CDR3 comprises 15 residues.

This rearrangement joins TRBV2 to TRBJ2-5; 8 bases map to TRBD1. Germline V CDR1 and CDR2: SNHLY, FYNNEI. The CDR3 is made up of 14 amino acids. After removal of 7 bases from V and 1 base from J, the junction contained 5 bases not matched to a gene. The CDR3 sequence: CASNTGQGQETQYF. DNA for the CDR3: TGTGCCAGCAATACCGGACAGGGCCAAGAGACCCAGTACTTC.

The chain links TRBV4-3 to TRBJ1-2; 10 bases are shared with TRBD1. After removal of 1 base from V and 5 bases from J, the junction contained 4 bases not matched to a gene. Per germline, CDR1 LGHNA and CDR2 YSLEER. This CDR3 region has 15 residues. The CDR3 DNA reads TGCGCCAGCAGCCAAGGACAGGGGGCAGGTTATGGCTACACCTTC. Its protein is CASSQGQGAGYGYTF.

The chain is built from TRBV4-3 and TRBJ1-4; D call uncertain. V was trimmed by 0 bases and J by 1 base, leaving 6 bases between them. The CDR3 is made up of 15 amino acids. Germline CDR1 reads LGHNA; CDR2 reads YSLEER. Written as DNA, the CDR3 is TGCGCCAGCAGCCAAGAAGGCGGAACTAATGAAAAACTGTTTTTT. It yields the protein CASSQEGGTNEKLFF.

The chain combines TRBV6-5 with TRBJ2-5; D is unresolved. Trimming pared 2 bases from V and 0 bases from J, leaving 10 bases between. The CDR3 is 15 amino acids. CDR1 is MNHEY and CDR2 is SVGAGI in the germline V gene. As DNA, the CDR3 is TGTGCCAGCAGTTACATGGCAGACAACCAAGAGACCCAGTACTTC. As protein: CASSYMADNQETQYF.

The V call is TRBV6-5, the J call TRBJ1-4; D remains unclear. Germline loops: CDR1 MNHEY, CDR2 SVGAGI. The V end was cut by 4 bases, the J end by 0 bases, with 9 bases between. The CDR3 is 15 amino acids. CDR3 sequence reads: CASSSRFATNEKLFF. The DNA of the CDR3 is TGTGCCAGCAGTTCCAGATTTGCAACTAATGAAAAACTGTTTTTT.

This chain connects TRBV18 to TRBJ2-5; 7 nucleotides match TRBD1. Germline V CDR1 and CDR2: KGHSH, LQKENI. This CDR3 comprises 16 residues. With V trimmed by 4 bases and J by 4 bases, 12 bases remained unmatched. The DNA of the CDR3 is TGTGCCAGCTCACGCCTAACACAGGGGATCATAGAGACCCAGTACTTC. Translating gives CASSRLTQGIIETQYF.

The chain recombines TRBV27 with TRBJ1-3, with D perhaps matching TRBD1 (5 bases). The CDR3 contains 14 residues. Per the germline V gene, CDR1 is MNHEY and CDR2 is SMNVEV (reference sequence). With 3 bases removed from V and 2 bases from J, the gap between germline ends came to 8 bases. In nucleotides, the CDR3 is TGTGCCAGCAGTTTCCAGGGCACTGGAAACACCATATATTTT. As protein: CASSFQGTGNTIYF.

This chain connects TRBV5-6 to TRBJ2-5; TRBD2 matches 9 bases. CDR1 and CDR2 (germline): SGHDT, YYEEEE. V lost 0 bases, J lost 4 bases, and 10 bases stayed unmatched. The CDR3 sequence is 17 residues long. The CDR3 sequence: CASSLAGTVAGVETQYF. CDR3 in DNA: TGTGCCAGCAGCTTGGCGGGGACTGTAGCGGGAGTAGAGACCCAGTACTTC.